What follows describes a single T cell receptor (beta chain). This entry belongs to a study of blood T cell repertoires in COVID-19. The protocol was immunoSEQ multiplex PCR, while the TCRdb copy is restricted to in-frame clones and leaves out a portion. This sample has about half a million clones, with approximately 85% found just once. Germline-derived CDR1 and CDR2 are SGHAT and FQNNGV. This CDR3 spans 15 amino acids. The junction had 3 bases not matched to a gene; V was cut back by 3 bases and J by 5 bases. This TCR was recovered from a human donor in a cohort sampled during active COVID-19. The chain carries TRBV11-2 and TRBJ2-5; TRBD2 aligns across 13 bases. Sequencing was performed on peripheral blood. CDR3 in DNA: TGTGCCAGCAGCTTCGAACTAGCGGGAGGGGAGACCCAGTACTTC. Translated: CASSFELAGGETQYF.